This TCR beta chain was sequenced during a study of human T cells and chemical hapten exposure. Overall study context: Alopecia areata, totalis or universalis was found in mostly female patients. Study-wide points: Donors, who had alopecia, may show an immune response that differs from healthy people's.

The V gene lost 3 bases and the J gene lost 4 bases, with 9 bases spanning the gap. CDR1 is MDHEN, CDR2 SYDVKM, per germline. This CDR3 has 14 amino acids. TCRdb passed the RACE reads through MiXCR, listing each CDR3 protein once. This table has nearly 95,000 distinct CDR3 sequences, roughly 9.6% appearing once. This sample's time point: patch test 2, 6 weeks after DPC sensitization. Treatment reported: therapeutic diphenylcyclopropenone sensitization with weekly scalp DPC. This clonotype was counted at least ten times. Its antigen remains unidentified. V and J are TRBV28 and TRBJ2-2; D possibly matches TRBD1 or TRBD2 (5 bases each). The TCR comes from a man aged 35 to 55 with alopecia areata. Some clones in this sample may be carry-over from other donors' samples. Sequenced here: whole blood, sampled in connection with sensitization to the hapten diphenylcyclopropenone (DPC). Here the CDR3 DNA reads TGTGCCAGCAGTTTGTCAGGGACCACCGGGGAGCTGTTTTTT. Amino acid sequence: CASSLSGTTGELFF.